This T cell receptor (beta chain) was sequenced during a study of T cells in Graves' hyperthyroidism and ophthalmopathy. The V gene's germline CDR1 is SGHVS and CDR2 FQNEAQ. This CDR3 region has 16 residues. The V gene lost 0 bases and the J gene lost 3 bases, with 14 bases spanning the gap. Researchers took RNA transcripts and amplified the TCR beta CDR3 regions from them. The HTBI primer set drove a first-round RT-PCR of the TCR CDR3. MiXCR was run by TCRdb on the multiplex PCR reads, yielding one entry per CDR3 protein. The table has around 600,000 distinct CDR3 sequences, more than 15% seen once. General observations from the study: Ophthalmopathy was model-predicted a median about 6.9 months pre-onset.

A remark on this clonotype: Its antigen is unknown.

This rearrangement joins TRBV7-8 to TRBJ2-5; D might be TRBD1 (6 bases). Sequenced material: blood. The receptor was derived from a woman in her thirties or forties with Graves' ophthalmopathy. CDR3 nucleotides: TGTGCCAGCAGCTTAGCGCTGGGGGCGGTGAAAGAGACCCAGTACTTC. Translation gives CASSLALGAVKETQYF.